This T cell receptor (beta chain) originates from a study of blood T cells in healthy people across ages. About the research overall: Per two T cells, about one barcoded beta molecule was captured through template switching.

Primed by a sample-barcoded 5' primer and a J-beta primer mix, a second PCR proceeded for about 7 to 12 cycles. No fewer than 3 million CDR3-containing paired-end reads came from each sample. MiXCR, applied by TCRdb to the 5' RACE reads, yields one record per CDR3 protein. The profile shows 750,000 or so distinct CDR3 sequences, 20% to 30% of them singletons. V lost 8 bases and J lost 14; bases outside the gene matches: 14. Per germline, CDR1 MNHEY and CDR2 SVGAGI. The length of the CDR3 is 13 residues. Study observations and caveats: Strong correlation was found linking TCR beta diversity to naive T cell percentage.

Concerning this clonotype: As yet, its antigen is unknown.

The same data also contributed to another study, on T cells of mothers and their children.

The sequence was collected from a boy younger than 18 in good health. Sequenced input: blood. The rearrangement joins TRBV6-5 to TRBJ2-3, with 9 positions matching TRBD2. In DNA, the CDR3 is TGTGCCAGCCGCCCGCTGGCGGGGGGGAAGCGGTATTTT. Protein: CASRPLAGGKRYF.